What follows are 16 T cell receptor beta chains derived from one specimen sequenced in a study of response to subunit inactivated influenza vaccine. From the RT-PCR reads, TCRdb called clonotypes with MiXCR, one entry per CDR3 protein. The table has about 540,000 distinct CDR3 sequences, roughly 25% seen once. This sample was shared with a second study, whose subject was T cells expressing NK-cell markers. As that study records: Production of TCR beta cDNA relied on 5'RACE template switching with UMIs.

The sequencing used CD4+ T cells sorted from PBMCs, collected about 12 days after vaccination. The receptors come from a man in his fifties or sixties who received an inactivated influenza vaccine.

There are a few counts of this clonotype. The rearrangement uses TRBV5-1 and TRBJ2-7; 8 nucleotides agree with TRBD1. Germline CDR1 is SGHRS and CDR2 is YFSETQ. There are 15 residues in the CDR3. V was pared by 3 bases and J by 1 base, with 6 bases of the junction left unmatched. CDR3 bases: TGCGCCAGCAGCTACCTGGGACAGGCTTCCTACGAGCAGTACTTC. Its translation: CASSYLGQASYEQYF.

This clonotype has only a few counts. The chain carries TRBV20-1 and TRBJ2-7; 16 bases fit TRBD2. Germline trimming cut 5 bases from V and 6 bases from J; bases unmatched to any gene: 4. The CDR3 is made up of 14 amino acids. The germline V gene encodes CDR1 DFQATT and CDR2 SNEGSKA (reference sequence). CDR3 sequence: CSAGGLAGGPEQYF. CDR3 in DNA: TGCAGTGCTGGGGGACTAGCGGGAGGGCCCGAGCAGTACTTC.

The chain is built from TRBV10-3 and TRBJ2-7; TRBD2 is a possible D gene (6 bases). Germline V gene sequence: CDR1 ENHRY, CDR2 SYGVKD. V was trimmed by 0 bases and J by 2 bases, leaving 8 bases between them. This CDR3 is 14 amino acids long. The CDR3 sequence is CAISESGGTYEQYF. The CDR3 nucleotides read TGTGCCATCAGTGAGTCTGGGGGGACCTACGAGCAGTACTTC.

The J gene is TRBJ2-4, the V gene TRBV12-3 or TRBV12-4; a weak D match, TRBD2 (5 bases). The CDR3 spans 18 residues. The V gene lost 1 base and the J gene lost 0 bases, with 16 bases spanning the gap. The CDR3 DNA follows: TGTGCCAGCAGTTTAGGCTGGGCGGGCCAGATAGCCAAAAACATTCAGTACTTC. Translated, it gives CASSLGWAGQIAKNIQYF.

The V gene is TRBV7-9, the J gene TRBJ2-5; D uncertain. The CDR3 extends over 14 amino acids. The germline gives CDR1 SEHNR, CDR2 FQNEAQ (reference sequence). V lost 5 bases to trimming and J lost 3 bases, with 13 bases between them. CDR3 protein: CASSGYAGEETQYF. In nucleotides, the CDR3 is TGTGCCAGCAGCGGTTACGCAGGTGAAGAGACCCAGTACTTC.

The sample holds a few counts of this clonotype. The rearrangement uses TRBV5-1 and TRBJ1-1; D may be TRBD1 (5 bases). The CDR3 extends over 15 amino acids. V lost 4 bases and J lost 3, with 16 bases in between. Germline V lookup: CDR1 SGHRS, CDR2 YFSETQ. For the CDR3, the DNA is TGCGCCAGCAGCCCCCGGGCCTGGGGGGACACTGAAGCTTTCTTT. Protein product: CASSPRAWGDTEAFF. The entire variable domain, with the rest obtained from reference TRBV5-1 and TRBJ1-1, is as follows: KAGVTQTPRYLIKTRGQQVTLSCSPISGHRSVSWYQQTPGQGLQFLFEYFSETQRNKGNFPGRFSGRQFSNSRSEMNVSTLELGDSALYLCASSPRAWGDTEAFFGQGTRLTVV.

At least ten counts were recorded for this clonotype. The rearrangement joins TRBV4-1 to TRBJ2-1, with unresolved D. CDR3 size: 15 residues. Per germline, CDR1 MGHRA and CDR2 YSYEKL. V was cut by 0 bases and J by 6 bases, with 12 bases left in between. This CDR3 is CASSQEPISINEQFF. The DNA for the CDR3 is TGCGCCAGCAGCCAAGAACCTATTTCAATCAATGAGCAGTTCTTC.

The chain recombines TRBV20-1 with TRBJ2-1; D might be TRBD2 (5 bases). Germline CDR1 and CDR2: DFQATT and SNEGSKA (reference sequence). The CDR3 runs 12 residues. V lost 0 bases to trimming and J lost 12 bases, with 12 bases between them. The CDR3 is CSAREVSRGQFF. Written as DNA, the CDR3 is TGCAGTGCTAGAGAGGTCTCCCGGGGGCAGTTCTTC.

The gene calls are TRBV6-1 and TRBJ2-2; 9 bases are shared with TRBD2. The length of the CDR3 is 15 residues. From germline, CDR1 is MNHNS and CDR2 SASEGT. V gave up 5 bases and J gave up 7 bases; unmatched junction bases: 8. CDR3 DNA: TGTGCCAGCAGTCGCGTAGCGGGAGTTATCGGGGAGCTGTTTTTT. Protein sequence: CASSRVAGVIGELFF.

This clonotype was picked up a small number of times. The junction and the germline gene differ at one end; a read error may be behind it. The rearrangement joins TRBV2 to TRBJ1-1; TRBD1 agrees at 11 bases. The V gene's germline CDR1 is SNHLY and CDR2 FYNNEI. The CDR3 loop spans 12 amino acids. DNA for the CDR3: TGTGCCAGCACTACCGGGACAGGGGGGCCCTTTTTT. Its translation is CASTTGTGGPFF.

The CDR3 here is CASSQVLGLSNEQYF. The CDR3 coding sequence is TGTGCCAGCAGCCAAGTGCTTGGACTTTCAAACGAGCAGTACTTC. This chain connects TRBV3-1 to TRBJ2-7; maybe TRBD2 (5 bases). The CDR3 length is 15 residues. Germline CDR1 is LGHDT and CDR2 is YNNKEL (reference sequence). The V and J ends lost 1 base and 5 bases respectively, with 15 bases between them.

The DNA for the CDR3 is TGTGCCGTGGGACAGGGGGTAGAAGAGACCCAGTACTTC. This encodes CAVGQGVEETQYF. This rearrangement joins TRBV10-3 to TRBJ2-5; 11 bases are shared with TRBD1. The V and J ends lost 11 bases and 3 bases, in that order; junction bases with no gene match: 5. Germline lookup yields CDR1 ENHRY and CDR2 SYGVKD. CDR3 size: 13 residues.

The CDR3 DNA reads TGTGCCAGCAGTGTGGACAGGGGGCCCCTGAACACTGAAGCTTTCTTT. This sequence encodes CASSVDRGPLNTEAFF. This rearrangement joins TRBV2 to TRBJ1-1; 11 bases are shared with TRBD1. Germline V gives CDR1 SNHLY, CDR2 FYNNEI. The CDR3 is made up of 16 amino acids. V lost 4 bases, J lost 0 bases, and 4 bases stayed unmatched. Together with reference TRBV2 and TRBJ1-1, the CDR3 gives the full variable domain: EPEVTQTPSHQVTQMGQEVILRCVPISNHLYFYWYRQILGQKVEFLVSFYNNEISEKSEIFDDQFSVERPDGSNFTLKIRSTKLEDSAMYFCASSVDRGPLNTEAFFGQGTRLTVV.

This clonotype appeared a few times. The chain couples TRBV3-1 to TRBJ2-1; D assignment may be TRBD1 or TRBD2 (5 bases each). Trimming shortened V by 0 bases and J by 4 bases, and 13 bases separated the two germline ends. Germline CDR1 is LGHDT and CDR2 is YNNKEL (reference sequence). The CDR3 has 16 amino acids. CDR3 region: CASSQDRSRGYNEQFF. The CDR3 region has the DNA TGTGCCAGCAGCCAAGATAGGTCGAGGGGTTACAATGAGCAGTTCTTC.

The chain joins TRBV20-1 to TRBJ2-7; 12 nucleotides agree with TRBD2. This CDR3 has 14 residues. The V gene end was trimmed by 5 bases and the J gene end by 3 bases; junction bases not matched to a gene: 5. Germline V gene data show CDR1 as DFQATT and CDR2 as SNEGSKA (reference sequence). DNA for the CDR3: TGCAGTGCTCGACTAGCGGGAGCCTTCTACGAGCAGTACTTC. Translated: CSARLAGAFYEQYF.

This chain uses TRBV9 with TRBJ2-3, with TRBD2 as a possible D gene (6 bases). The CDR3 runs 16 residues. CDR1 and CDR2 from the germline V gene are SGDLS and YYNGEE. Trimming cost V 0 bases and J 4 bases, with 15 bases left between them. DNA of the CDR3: TGTGCCAGCAGCGTAGCTCCAGCGGGTCGGGCAGATACGCAGTATTTT. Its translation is CASSVAPAGRADTQYF.